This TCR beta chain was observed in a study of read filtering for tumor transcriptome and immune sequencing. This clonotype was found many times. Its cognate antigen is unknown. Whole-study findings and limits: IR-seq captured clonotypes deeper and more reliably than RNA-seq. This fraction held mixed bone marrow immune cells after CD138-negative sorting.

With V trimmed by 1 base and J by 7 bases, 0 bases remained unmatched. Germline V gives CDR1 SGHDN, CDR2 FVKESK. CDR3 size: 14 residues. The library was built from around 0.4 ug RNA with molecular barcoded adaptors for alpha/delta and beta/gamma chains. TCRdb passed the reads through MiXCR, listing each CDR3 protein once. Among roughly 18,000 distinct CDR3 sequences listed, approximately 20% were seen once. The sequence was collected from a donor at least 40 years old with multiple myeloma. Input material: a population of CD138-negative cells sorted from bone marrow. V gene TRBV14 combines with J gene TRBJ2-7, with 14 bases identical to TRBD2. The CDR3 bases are TGTGCCAGCAGCCAAGGACTAGCGGGAGGGGAGCAGTACTTC. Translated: CASSQGLAGGEQYF. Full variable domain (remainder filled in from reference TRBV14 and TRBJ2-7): EAGVTQFPSHSVIEKGQTVTLRCDPISGHDNLYWYRRVMGKEIKFLLHFVKESKQDESGMPNNRFLAERTGGTYSTLKVQPAELEDSGVYFCASSQGLAGGEQYFGPGTRLTVT.